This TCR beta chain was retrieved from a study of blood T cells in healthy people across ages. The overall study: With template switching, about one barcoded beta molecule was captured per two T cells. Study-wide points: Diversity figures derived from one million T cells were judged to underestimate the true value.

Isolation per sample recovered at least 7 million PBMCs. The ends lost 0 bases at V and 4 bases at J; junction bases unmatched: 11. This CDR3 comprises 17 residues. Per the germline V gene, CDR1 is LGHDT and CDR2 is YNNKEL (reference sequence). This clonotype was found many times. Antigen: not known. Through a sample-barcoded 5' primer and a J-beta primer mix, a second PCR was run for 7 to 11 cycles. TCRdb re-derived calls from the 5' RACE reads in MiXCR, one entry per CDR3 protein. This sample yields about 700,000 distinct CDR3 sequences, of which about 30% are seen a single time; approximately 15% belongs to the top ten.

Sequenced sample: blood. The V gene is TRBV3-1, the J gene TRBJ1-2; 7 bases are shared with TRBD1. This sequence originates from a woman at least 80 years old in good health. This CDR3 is CASSQDPREGATYGYTF. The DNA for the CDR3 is TGTGCCAGCAGCCAAGATCCGAGGGAGGGGGCAACCTATGGCTACACCTTC. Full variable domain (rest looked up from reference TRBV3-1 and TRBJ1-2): DTAVSQTPKYLVTQMGNDKSIKCEQNLGHDTMYWYKQDSKKFLKIMFSYNNKELIINETVPNRFSPKSPDKAHLNLHINSLELGDSAVYFCASSQDPREGATYGYTFGSGTRLTVV.